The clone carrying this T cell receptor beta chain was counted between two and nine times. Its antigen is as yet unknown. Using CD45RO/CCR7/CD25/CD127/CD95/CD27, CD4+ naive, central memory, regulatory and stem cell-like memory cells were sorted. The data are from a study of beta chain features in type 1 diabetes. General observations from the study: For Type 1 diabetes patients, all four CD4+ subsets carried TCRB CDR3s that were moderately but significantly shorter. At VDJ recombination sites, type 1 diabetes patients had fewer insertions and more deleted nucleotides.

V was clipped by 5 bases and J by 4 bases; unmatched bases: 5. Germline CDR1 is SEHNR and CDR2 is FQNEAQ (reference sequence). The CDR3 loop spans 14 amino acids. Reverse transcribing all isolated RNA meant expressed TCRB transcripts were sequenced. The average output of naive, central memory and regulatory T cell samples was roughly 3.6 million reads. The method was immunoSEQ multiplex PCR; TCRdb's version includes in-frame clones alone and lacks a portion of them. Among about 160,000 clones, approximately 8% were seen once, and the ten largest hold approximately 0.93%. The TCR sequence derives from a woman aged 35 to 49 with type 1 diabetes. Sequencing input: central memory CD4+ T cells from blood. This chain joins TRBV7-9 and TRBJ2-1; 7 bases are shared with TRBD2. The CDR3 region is CASSRTAGYNEQFF. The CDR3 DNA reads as TGTGCCAGCAGCCGTACAGCGGGATACAATGAGCAGTTCTTC.